The source of this T cell receptor (beta chain) is a study of a mutant IDH1 vaccine in newly diagnosed glioma. The overall study: Treated patients showed a male proportion of roughly 62%, a female proportion of 37.5%, and a mean age of 40.4 years. Visit V12 was conducted at week 35 as the safety follow-up. Visit V13 came later, at week 47. Those enrolled had earlier been treated with radiotherapy, temozolomide, or both, mostly both.

Here immunoSEQ multiplex PCR was the method, and the copy in TCRdb shows in-frame clones only, minus some. The sample carries tens of thousands of clones, 82% recorded once. This clone was observed once. Its antigen is not known. Time point meaning: week 47, end of study. Each dose of the vaccine consisted of 300 ug of mutant IDH1 20-mer peptide, with topical imiquimod. The length of the CDR3 is 16 residues. Germline assignment: CDR1 SGHRS and CDR2 YFSETQ. V was pared by 1 base and J by 0 bases, with 4 bases of the junction left unmatched. The sample in question was PBMCs, obtained from a glioma patient whose treatment included an IDH1 peptide vaccine. This receptor was identified in a man aged 40-49 years with glioma. Some clones in this sample may be carry-over from other donors' samples. The rearrangement uses TRBV5-1 and TRBJ1-1; 9 bases are a match to TRBD1. The CDR3 DNA reads as TGCGCCAGCAGCTTGCTGGGGACAGGGATGAACACTGAAGCTTTCTTT. It codes for CASSLLGTGMNTEAFF.